Presented here are 10 T cell receptor beta chains from one specimen sequenced in a study of cytomegalovirus exposure and HLA in healthy donors. Clones were read by immunoSEQ multiplex PCR, and TCRdb kept only the in-frame ones, dropping some. The sample records about 150,000 clones, 75% to 90% being singletons. The sample comprised PBMCs. The receptors were gathered from a man aged 18 to 30 in good health and CMV-seropositive.

The rearrangement links TRBV6-5 to TRBJ1-3; D call uncertain. This CDR3 is 16 amino acids long. V lost 0 bases, J lost 0 bases, and 9 bases lay in between. Germline CDR1 reads MNHEY; CDR2 reads SVGAGI. In DNA, the CDR3 is TGTGCCAGCAGTTACTCTTACAGTCACTCTGGAAACACCATATATTTT. Its protein product is CASSYSYSHSGNTIYF.

This clone was recorded once. This sequence joins TRBV29-1 and TRBJ2-3; TRBD2 aligns across 10 bases. The CDR3 length is 14 residues. Germline assignment: CDR1 SQVTM and CDR2 ANQGSEA. V was pared by 5 bases and J by 3 bases, with 5 bases of the junction left unmatched. As DNA, the CDR3 is TGCAGCGTTCCCGGGACTAGCGCTACAGATACGCAGTATTTT. Residues: CSVPGTSATDTQYF.

The rearrangement joins TRBV27 to TRBJ1-3, with a tentative D call TRBD1 (6 bases). Germline CDR1 is MNHEY and CDR2 is SMNVEV (reference sequence). Trimming cost V 5 bases and J 0 bases, with 14 bases left between them. This CDR3 is 16 amino acids long. The CDR3 coding sequence is TGTGCCAGCAGTCCCGACAGGACGATCTCTGGAAACACCATATATTTT. This sequence encodes CASSPDRTISGNTIYF.

The V call is TRBV7-9, the J call TRBJ2-7; TRBD2 matches at 7 bases. The V and J ends lost 2 bases and 1 base, in that order; junction bases with no gene match: 5. Germline lookup yields CDR1 SEHNR and CDR2 FQNEAQ (reference sequence). The CDR3 is 15 residues long. This CDR3 reads CASSLRLADSYEQYF. The CDR3 region has the DNA TGTGCCAGCAGCTTAAGGCTAGCGGATTCCTACGAGCAGTACTTC. The full variable domain, rest sourced from reference TRBV7-9 and TRBJ2-7, is DTGVSQNPRHKITKRGQNVTFRCDPISEHNRLYWYRQTLGQGPEFLTYFQNEAQLEKSRLLSDRFSAERPKGSFSTLEIQRTEQGDSAMYLCASSLRLADSYEQYFGPGTRLTVT.

DNA for the CDR3: TGTGCCAGCAGCTCCACGGGACAGGTCTCCTACGAGCAGTACTTC. Its translation: CASSSTGQVSYEQYF. This chain joins TRBV7-9 and TRBJ2-7, with 8 bases lining up with TRBD1. V gave up 4 bases and J gave up 0 bases; unmatched junction bases: 5. The CDR3 consists of 15 residues. Germline values: CDR1 SEHNR, CDR2 FQNEAQ (reference sequence).

This clone came up once. The chain combines TRBV18 with TRBJ2-7; 8 bases align to TRBD1. The junction had 7 bases not matched to a gene; V was cut back by 6 bases and J by 0 bases. This CDR3 is 15 amino acids long. Looked up from germline, CDR1 is KGHSH and CDR2 is LQKENI. CDR3: CASSITGQGSYEQYF. In DNA, the CDR3 is TGTGCCAGCTCTATCACTGGACAGGGCTCCTACGAGCAGTACTTC.

The gene calls are TRBV6-5 and TRBJ2-7, with a tentative D call TRBD1 (5 bases). Germline assignment: CDR1 MNHEY and CDR2 SVGAGI. The CDR3 has 15 amino acids. V was clipped by 4 bases and J by 0 bases, with 13 bases between them. CDR3 in amino acids: CASSWGTESSYEQYF. The CDR3 DNA reads TGTGCCAGCAGTTGGGGCACCGAAAGCTCCTACGAGCAGTACTTC.

The chain couples TRBV5-6 to TRBJ1-1; D is uncertain. V lost 1 base and J lost 1, with 11 bases in between. This CDR3 has 15 residues. In germline, CDR1 is SGHDT, CDR2 YYEEEE. The CDR3 protein is CASSLWLLPNTEAFF. CDR3 coding DNA: TGTGCCAGCAGCTTGTGGCTGCTGCCGAACACTGAAGCTTTCTTT.

The V call is TRBV7-7, the J call TRBJ2-1; 10 bases are a match to TRBD2. CDR1 and CDR2 (germline): SSHAT, FNYEAQ (reference sequence). Trimming removed 5 bases from V and 0 bases from J; junction bases left unmatched: 7. The CDR3 consists of 17 residues. The CDR3 sequence: CASSPAAGGLSYNEQFF. DNA for the CDR3: TGTGCCAGCAGCCCCGCAGCGGGGGGGCTCTCCTACAATGAGCAGTTCTTC.

The chain joins TRBV14 to TRBJ1-3; D is ambiguous. This CDR3 is built from 13 residues. With 1 base removed from V and 2 bases from J, the gap between germline ends came to 3 bases. CDR1 SGHDN and CDR2 FVKESK come from the germline V gene. In nucleotides, the CDR3 is TGTGCCAGCAGCCAAGTAGCTGGAAACACCATATATTTT. It encodes CASSQVAGNTIYF.